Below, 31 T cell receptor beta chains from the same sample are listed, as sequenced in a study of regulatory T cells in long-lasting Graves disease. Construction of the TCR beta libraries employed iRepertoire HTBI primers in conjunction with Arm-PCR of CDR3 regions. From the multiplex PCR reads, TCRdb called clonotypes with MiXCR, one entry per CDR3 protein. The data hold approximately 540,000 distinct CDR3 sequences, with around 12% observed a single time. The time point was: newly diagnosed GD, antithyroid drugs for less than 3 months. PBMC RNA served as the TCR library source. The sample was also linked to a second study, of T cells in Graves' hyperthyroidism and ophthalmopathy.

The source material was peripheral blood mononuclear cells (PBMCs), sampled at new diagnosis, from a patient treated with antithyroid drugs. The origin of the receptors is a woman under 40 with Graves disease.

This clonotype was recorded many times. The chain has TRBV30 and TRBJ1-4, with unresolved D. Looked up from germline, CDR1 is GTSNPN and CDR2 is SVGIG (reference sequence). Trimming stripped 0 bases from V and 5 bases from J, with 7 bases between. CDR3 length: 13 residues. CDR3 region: CAWSVQENEKLFF. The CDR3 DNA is TGTGCCTGGAGTGTTCAGGAGAATGAAAAACTGTTTTTT.

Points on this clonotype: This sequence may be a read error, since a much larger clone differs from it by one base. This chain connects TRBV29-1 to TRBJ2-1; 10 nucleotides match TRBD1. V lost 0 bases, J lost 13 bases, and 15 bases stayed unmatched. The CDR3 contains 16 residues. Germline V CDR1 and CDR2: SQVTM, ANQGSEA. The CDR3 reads CSVEDLRDRGQETQFF. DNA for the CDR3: TGCAGCGTTGAAGACCTACGGGACAGGGGCCAAGAGACCCAGTTCTTC.

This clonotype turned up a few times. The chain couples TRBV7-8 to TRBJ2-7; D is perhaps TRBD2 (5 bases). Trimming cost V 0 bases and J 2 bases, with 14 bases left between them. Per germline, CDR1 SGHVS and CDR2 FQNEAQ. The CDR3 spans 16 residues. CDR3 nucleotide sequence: TGTGCCAGCAGCTTAGCGTTCGGCGGGCTCACCTACGAGCAGTACTTC. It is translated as CASSLAFGGLTYEQYF.

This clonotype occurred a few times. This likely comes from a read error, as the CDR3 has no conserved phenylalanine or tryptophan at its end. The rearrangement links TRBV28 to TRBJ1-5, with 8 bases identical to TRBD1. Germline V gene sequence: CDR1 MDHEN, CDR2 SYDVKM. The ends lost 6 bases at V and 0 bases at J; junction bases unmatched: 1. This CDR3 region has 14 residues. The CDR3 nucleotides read TGTGCCAGCAGACAGGGGGTTAGCAATCAGCCCCAGCATCTT. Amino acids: CASRQGVSNQPQHL.

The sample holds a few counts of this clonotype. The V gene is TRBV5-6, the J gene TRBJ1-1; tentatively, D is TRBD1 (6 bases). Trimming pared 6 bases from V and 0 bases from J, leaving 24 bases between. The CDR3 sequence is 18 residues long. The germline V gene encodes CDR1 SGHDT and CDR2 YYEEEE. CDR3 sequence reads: CASTGILGAGAMNTEAFF. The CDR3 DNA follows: TGTGCCAGCACCGGGATACTAGGGGCAGGGGCCATGAACACTGAAGCTTTCTTT.

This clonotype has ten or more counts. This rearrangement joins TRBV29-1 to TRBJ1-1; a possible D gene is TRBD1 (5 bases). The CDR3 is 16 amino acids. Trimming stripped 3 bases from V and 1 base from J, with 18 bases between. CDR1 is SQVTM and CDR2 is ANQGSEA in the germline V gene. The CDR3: CSVDMFYQGRNTEAFF. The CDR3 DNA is TGCAGCGTTGATATGTTCTACCAGGGCCGGAACACTGAAGCTTTCTTT. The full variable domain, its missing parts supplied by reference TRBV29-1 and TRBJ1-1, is SAVISQKPSRDICQRGTSLTIQCQVDSQVTMMFWYRQQPGQSLTLIATANQGSEATYESGFVIDKFPISRPNLTFSTLTVSNMSPEDSSIYLCSVDMFYQGRNTEAFFGQGTRLTVV.

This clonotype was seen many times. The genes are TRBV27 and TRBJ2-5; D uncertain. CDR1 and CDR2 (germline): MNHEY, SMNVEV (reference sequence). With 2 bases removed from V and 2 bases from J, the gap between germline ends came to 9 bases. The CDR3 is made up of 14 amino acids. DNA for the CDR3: TGTGCCAGCAGTTTAACCTCCCCTCAAGAGACCCAGTACTTC. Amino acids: CASSLTSPQETQYF.

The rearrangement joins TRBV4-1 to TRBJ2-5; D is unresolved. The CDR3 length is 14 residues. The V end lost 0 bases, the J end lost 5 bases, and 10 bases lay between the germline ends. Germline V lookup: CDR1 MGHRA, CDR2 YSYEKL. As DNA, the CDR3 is TGCGCCAGCAGCCAAGATGGGTCCGAGGAGACCCAGTACTTC. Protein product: CASSQDGSEETQYF.

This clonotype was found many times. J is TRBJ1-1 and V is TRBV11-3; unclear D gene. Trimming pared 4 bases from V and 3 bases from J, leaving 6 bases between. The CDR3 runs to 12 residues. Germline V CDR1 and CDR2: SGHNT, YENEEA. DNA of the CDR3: TGTGCCAGCAGCTCGACCTACACTGAAGCTTTCTTT. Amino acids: CASSSTYTEAFF.

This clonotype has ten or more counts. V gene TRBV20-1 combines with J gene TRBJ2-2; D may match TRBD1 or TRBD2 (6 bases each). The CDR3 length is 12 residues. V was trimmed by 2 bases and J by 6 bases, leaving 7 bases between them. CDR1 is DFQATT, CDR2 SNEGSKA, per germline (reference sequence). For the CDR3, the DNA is TGCAGTGCTAGAAGGGGGGCCGGGGAGCTGTTTTTT. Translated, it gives CSARRGAGELFF.

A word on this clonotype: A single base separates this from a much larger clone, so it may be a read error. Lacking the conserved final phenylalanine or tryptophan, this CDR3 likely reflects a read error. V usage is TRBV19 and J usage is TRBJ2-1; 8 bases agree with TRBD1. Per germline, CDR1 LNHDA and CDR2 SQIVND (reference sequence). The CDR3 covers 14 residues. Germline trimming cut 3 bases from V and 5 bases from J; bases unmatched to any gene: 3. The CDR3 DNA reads TGTGCCAGTAGTATTTTGGGACAGGACAATGAGCAGTTCTCC. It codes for CASSILGQDNEQFS.

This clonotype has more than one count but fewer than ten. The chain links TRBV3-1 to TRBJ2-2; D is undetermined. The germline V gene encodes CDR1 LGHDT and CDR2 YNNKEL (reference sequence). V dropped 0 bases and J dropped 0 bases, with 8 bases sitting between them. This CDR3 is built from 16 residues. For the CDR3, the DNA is TGTGCCAGCAGCCAAGAGATCCCTACGAACACCGGGGAGCTGTTTTTT. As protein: CASSQEIPTNTGELFF.

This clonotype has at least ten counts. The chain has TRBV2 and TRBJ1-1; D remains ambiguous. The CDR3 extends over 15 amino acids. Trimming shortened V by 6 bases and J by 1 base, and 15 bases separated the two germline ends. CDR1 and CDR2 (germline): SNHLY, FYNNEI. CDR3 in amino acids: CASRISQRENTEAFF. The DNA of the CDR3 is TGTGCCAGCAGGATTTCGCAAAGAGAGAACACTGAAGCTTTCTTT.

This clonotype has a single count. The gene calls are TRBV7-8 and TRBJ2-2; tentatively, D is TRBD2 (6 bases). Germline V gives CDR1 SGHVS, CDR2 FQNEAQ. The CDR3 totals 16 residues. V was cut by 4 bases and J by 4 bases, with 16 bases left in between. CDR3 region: CASSSVSTSSTGELFF. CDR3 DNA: TGTGCCAGCAGCTCAGTCTCGACTAGTTCCACCGGGGAGCTGTTTTTT.

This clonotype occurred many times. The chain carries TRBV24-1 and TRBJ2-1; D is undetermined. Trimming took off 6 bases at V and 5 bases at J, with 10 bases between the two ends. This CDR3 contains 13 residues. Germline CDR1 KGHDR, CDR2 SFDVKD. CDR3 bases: TGTGCCACCAGTTCCGAGACCCACAATGAGCAGTTCTTC. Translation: CATSSETHNEQFF.

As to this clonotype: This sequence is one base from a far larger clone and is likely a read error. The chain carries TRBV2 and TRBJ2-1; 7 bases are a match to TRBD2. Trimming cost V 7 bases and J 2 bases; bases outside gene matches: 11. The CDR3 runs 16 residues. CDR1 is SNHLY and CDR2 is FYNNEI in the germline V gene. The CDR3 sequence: CASTPSGEGPYNEQFF. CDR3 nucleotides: TGTGCCAGCACCCCGTCCGGGGAGGGTCCCTACAATGAGCAGTTCTTC.

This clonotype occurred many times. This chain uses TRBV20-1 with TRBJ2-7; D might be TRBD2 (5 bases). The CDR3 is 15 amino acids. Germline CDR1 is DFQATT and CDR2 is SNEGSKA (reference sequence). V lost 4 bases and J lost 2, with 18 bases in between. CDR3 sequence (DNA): TGCAGTGCTAAGGGAGCTGACAAGGATCCCTACGAGCAGTACTTC. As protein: CSAKGADKDPYEQYF.

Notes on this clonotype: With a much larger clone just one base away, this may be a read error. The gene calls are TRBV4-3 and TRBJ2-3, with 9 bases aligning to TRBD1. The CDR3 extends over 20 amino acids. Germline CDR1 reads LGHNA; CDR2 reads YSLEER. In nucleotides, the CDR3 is TGCGCCAGCGGCCAAGATCCGGGACAGGGTGATTCGTCTCGCACAGATACGCAGTATTTT. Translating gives CASGQDPGQGDSSRTDTQYF.

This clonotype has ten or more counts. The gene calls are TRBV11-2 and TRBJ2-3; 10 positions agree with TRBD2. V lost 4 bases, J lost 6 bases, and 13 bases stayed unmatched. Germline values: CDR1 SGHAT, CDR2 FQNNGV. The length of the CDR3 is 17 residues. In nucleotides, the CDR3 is TGTGCCAGCAGCTCACCTCGGACTAGCGGCCCCACGGATACGCAGTATTTT. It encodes CASSSPRTSGPTDTQYF.

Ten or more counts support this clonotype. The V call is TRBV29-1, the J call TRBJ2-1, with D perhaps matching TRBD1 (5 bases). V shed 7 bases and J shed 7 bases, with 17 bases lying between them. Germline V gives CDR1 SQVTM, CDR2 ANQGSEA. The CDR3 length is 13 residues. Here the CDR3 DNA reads TGCAGCGCAACAGGCGAGCATCTGAATGAGCAGTTCTTC. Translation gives CSATGEHLNEQFF.

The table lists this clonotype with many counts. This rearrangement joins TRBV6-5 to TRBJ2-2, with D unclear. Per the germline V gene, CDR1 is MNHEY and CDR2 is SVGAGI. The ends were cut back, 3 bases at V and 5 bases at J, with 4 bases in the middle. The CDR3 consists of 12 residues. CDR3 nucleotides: TGTGCCAGCAGTTATTGGACCGGGGAGCTGTTTTTT. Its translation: CASSYWTGELFF.

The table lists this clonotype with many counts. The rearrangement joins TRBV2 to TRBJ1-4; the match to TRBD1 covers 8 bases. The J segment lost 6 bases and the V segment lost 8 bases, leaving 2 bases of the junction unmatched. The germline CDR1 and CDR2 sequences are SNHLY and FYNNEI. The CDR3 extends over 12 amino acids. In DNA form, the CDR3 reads TGTGCCAGCGGACAGGGCGATGAAAAACTGTTTTTT. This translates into CASGQGDEKLFF.

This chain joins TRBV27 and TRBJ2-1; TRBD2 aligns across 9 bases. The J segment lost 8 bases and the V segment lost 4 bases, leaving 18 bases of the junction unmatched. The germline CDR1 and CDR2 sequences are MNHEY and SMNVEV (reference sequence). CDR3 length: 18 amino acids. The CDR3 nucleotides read TGTGCCAGCAGTTCATACGGAAGAATAGCGGGAGTCTCCGATGAGCAGTTCTTC. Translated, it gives CASSSYGRIAGVSDEQFF.

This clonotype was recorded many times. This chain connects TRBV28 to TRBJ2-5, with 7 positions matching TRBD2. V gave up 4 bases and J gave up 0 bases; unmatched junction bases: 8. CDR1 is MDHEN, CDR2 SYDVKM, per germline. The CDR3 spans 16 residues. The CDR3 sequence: CASSSFERGHQETQYF. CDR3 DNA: TGTGCCAGCAGTTCCTTCGAGCGGGGCCACCAAGAGACCCAGTACTTC.

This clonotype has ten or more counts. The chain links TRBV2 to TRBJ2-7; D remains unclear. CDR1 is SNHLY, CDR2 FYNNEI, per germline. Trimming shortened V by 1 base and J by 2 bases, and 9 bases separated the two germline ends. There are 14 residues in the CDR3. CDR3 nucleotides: TGTGCCAGCAGTGAAGGAGTAGAGGCCTACGAGCAGTACTTC. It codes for CASSEGVEAYEQYF. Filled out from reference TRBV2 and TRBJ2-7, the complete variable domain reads EPEVTQTPSHQVTQMGQEVILRCVPISNHLYFYWYRQILGQKVEFLVSFYNNEISEKSEIFDDQFSVERPDGSNFTLKIRSTKLEDSAMYFCASSEGVEAYEQYFGPGTRLTVT.

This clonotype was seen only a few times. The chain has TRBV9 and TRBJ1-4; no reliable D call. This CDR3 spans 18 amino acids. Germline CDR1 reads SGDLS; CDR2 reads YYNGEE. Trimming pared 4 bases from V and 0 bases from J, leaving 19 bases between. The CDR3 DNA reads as TGTGCCAGCAGCCCCAGACGGACCGCATATGCAACTAATGAAAAACTGTTTTTT. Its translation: CASSPRRTAYATNEKLFF. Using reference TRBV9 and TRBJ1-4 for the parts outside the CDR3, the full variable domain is DSGVTQTPKHLITATGQRVTLRCSPRSGDLSVYWYQQSLDQGLQFLIQYYNGEERAKGNILERFSAQQFPDLHSELNLSSLELGDSALYFCASSPRRTAYATNEKLFFGSGTQLSVL.

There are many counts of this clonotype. CDR3 protein: CATSRVPIQETQYF. The CDR3 coding sequence is TGTGCCACCAGCAGAGTCCCAATCCAAGAGACCCAGTACTTC. The chain recombines TRBV15 with TRBJ2-5; D ambiguous. Per the germline V gene, CDR1 is LNHNV and CDR2 is YYDKDF (reference sequence). The length of the CDR3 is 14 residues. V gave up 1 base and J gave up 1 base, with 7 bases separating them.

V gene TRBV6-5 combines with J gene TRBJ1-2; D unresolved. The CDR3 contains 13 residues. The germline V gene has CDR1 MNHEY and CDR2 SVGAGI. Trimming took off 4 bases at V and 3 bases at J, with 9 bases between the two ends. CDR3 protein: CASSSTSDYGYTF. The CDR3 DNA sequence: TGTGCCAGCAGTTCGACATCCGACTATGGCTACACCTTC.

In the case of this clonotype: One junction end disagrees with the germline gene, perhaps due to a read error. The CDR3 DNA follows: TGTGCCACCAGCTCATTCAGGGGGACACTCTATGGCTACACCTTC. Translation: CATSSFRGTLYGYTF. The J gene is TRBJ1-2, the V gene TRBV7-2; the match to TRBD1 covers 7 bases. CDR1 is SGHTA, CDR2 FQGNSA, per germline. The CDR3 totals 15 residues.

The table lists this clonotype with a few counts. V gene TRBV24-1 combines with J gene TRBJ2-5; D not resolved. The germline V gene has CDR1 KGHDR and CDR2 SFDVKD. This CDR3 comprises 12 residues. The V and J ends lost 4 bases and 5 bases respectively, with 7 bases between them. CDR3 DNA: TGTGCCACCAGTGAGGGCGCGGAGACCCAGTACTTC. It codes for CATSEGAETQYF.

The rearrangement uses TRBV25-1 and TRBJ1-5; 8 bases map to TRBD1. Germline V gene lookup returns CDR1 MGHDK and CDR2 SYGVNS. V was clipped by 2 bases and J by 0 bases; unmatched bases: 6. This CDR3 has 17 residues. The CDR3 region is CASSEAGTGGSNQPQHF. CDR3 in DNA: TGTGCCAGCAGTGAAGCCGGGACAGGAGGTAGCAATCAGCCCCAGCATTTT.